The clone carrying this T cell receptor (beta chain) was seen only once. This entry belongs to a study of control samples from healthy donors and cancer patients. Only in-frame clones appear in the TCRdb table, and some are missing; sequencing was by immunoSEQ multiplex PCR. This table has some 110,000 clones, approximately 90% appearing once. The CDR3 totals 16 residues. V lost 0 bases to trimming and J lost 0 bases; unmatched junction nucleotides: 4. Germline V gene lookup returns CDR1 LGHDT and CDR2 YNNKEL (reference sequence). The clonotype was recovered from a woman aged 70-85 years in good health. The V and J genes are TRBV3-1 (or the pseudogene TRBV3-2) and TRBJ2-7, with 8 bases that match TRBD2. Sequenced: blood. The CDR3 region is CASSQDSGLASYEQYF. DNA for the CDR3: TGTGCCAGCAGCCAAGATTCAGGACTAGCCTCCTACGAGCAGTACTTC.